Listed below are T cell receptor beta chains from one sample, sequenced in a study of blood T cell repertoires in COVID-19. TCRdb's table, derived via immunoSEQ multiplex PCR, lists solely in-frame clones and lacks some. The sample lists about 140,000 clones; 80% were seen once. The sequencing sample was made of peripheral blood. The receptors here all came from a man aged 70-80 years who had recovered from COVID-19. Each CDR3 is given with its conserved first and last residue. The D gene is left open where the match is weak. Clone size, where shown, is once, few, many, or a class for clones that have expanded.

cdr3_aa	cdr3_nt	d_call	v_call	j_call	clone_size
CASSRRRTSSEDTQYF	TGTGCCAGCAGCCGGAGGCGGACTAGCTCCGAAGATACGCAGTATTTT	TRBD2	TRBV7-9	TRBJ2-3	few
CASSQNSQPQHF	TGTGCCAGCAGCCAAAACAGTCAGCCCCAGCATTTT	NA	TRBV3-1/TRBV3-2	TRBJ1-5	NA
CASSQGAGGGREQYF	TGCGCCAGCAGCCAAGGCGCCGGGGGGGGAAGGGAGCAGTACTTC	TRBD2	TRBV4-1	TRBJ2-7	NA
CASGLARETLNTGELFF	TGTGCTAGTGGTTTGGCAAGGGAGACCTTGAACACCGGGGAGCTGTTTTTT	NA	TRBV12-5	TRBJ2-2	NA
CASSYAQNTEAFF	TGTGCCAGCAGTTACGCACAGAACACTGAAGCTTTCTTT	NA	TRBV6-5	TRBJ1-1	NA
CASSSRPRGTYEQYF	TGTGCCAGCAGTTCCCGACCCAGAGGGACCTACGAGCAGTACTTC	NA	TRBV27	TRBJ2-7	NA
CASSQSTWTGGNTEAFF	TGCGCCAGCAGCCAATCAACCTGGACAGGGGGGAACACTGAAGCTTTCTTT	TRBD1	TRBV4-3	TRBJ1-1	NA
CASSLVSLETGSTEAFF	TGTGCCAGCAGCTTGGTAAGCCTCGAGACAGGGAGCACTGAAGCTTTCTTT	TRBD1	TRBV5-6	TRBJ1-1	once
CASGTSGSPYNEQFF	TGTGCCAGCGGGACTAGCGGGAGCCCCTACAATGAGCAGTTCTTC	TRBD2	TRBV5-6	TRBJ2-1	NA
CASSYSTGYHEQYF	TGTGCCAGCAGTTACTCGACCGGGTACCACGAGCAGTACTTC	NA	TRBV6-5	TRBJ2-7	NA
CASSHAGGGHEQYF	TGTGCCAGCAGTCACGCAGGGGGCGGCCACGAGCAGTACTTC	NA	TRBV21-1	TRBJ2-7	NA
CASSRGLAADTQYF	TGTGCCAGCAGTCGGGGACTAGCGGCAGATACGCAGTATTTT	TRBD2	TRBV6-5	TRBJ2-3	NA
CAWSVRSFRLFF	TGTGCCTGGAGTGTACGGTCGTTCCGACTGTTTTTT	NA	TRBV30	TRBJ1-4	NA
CASSSRHRGNTEAFF	TGTGCCAGCAGTTCGCGACACAGGGGGAACACTGAAGCTTTCTTT	TRBD1	TRBV6-2/TRBV6-3	TRBJ1-1	NA
CASSCRQGLYNEQFF	TGTGCCAGCAGCTGCCGACAGGGCCTCTACAATGAGCAGTTCTTC	TRBD1	TRBV7-4	TRBJ2-1	few
CASSLLGRETQYF	TGTGCCAGCAGCTTGTTGGGGCGGGAGACCCAGTACTTC	NA	TRBV5-6	TRBJ2-5	once
CASSQDPARRVTEAFF	TGCGCCAGCAGCCAAGACCCAGCTAGGCGGGTCACTGAAGCTTTCTTT	NA	TRBV4-1	TRBJ1-1	NA
CASSYDRNYGYTF	TGTGCCAGCAGTTACGACAGAAACTATGGCTACACCTTC	NA	TRBV6-5	TRBJ1-2	NA
CASSQGQGVSPLHF	TGTGCCAGCAGTCAGGGACAGGGGGTTTCACCCCTCCACTTT	TRBD1	TRBV6-5	TRBJ1-6	NA
CASSRQGRDTEAFF	TGTGCCAGCAGCAGACAGGGACGGGACACTGAAGCTTTCTTT	TRBD1	TRBV7-8	TRBJ1-1	few
CASRTPWTDTDTQYF	TGCGCCAGCAGAACCCCCTGGACAGACACAGATACGCAGTATTTT	NA	TRBV10-1	TRBJ2-3	NA
CASSYLRGLATYNEQFF	TGTGCCAGCAGTTACCTCCGAGGTCTAGCGACATACAATGAGCAGTTCTTC	NA	TRBV6-2/TRBV6-3	TRBJ2-1	few
CASSFRETQYF	TGTGCCAGCAGTTTTAGAGAGACCCAGTACTTC	NA	TRBV7-2	TRBJ2-5	NA
CASSPQGNSNQPQHF	TGTGCCAGCAGCCCACAGGGGAATAGCAATCAGCCCCAGCATTTT	TRBD1	TRBV27	TRBJ1-5	NA
CASSTAIPGLAGYTGYEQYF	TGTGCCAGTAGTACAGCCATCCCGGGACTAGCAGGTTACACGGGCTACGAGCAGTACTTC	TRBD2	TRBV19	TRBJ2-7	NA
CASSYSTAGELFF	TGTGCCAGCAGTTACTCGACAGCCGGGGAGCTGTTTTTT	NA	TRBV6-5	TRBJ2-2	NA
CASSQDPPLAGGYTGELFF	TGCGCCAGCAGCCAAGATCCACCTCTAGCGGGAGGGTACACCGGGGAGCTGTTTTTT	TRBD2	TRBV4-3	TRBJ2-2	NA
CASSPPGTSVYNEQFF	TGTGCCAGTAGTCCGCCCGGGACTAGCGTTTACAATGAGCAGTTCTTC	TRBD2	TRBV19	TRBJ2-1	few
CSASAGGAYEQYF	TGCAGTGCTAGTGCAGGGGGCGCCTACGAGCAGTACTTC	TRBD1	TRBV20-1	TRBJ2-7	NA
CASSFGLAGAGTGELFF	TGCGCCAGCAGCTTCGGGCTAGCGGGAGCTGGCACCGGGGAGCTGTTTTTT	TRBD2	TRBV5-1	TRBJ2-2	NA
CASSFVRYEQYF	TGTGCCAGCAGTTTTGTCAGATACGAGCAGTACTTC	NA	TRBV12-3/TRBV12-4	TRBJ2-7	NA